The 21 T cell receptor beta chains in this list originate from one sample, sequenced in a study of blood T cell repertoires in COVID-19. Clones were read by immunoSEQ multiplex PCR, and TCRdb kept only the in-frame ones, dropping some. The table records approximately 300,000 clones, roughly nine tenths of them present only once. Material: PBMCs or T cells enriched from blood (not recorded which). These receptors were collected from a woman aged 30 to 39 who had recovered from COVID-19.

The V call is TRBV4-1, the J call TRBJ1-1, with TRBD1 as a possible D gene (6 bases). Trimming stripped 7 bases from V and 10 bases from J, with 22 bases between. Per germline, CDR1 MGHRA and CDR2 YSYEKL. The CDR3 sequence is 14 residues long. The CDR3 protein is CASTPPGQGIGAFF. DNA for the CDR3: TGCGCCAGCACCCCCCCAGGGCAGGGGATTGGAGCTTTCTTT.

The chain has TRBV30 and TRBJ1-1, with TRBD1 identical over 10 bases. V trimming: 5 bases; J trimming: 2 bases; junction bases outside the gene matches: 26. In germline, CDR1 is GTSNPN, CDR2 SVGIG (reference sequence). This CDR3 comprises 21 residues. Written as DNA, the CDR3 is TGTGCCTGGGGGACAGGGGTGTCGCGGAAAATAAGAAAAAGGGCCAACACTGAAGCTTTCTTT. It yields the protein CAWGTGVSRKIRKRANTEAFF.

The chain couples TRBV7-9 to TRBJ1-1; D remains unclear. Germline V gives CDR1 SEHNR, CDR2 FQNEAQ (reference sequence). This CDR3 contains 16 residues. The ends were cut back, 1 base at V and 6 bases at J, with 18 bases in the middle. CDR3 amino acids: CASSLVGGGRQAEAFF. Here the CDR3 DNA reads TGTGCCAGCAGCTTAGTCGGTGGAGGGCGTCAAGCTGAAGCTTTCTTT.

As DNA, the CDR3 is TGCGCCAGCAGCCTGAGGGGGCCTGGGGTGAACACTGAAGCTTTCTTT. This translates into CASSLRGPGVNTEAFF. V usage is TRBV4-1 and J usage is TRBJ1-1; 7 bases agree with TRBD1. CDR1 and CDR2 (germline): MGHRA, YSYEKL. CDR3 length: 16 amino acids. Unmatched junction bases numbered 8, after V lost 4 bases and J lost 0 bases.

The rearrangement uses TRBV28 and TRBJ1-2; no reliable D call. The CDR3 runs 16 residues. Germline V lookup: CDR1 MDHEN, CDR2 SYDVKM. V gave up 1 base and J gave up 1 base, with 13 bases separating them. The DNA of the CDR3 is TGTGCCAGCAGTTTATCCCTCACAGCAGATAACTATGGCTACACCTTC. This codes for CASSLSLTADNYGYTF.

The V gene is TRBV5-1, the J gene TRBJ2-2; 8 bases line up with TRBD2. This CDR3 spans 16 amino acids. Germline V gene sequence: CDR1 SGHRS, CDR2 YFSETQ. Trimming cost V 4 bases and J 2 bases; bases outside gene matches: 7. CDR3 residues: CASSPKLAANTGELFF. CDR3 nucleotides: TGCGCCAGCAGCCCCAAACTAGCGGCTAACACCGGGGAGCTGTTTTTT.

DNA for the CDR3: TGTGCCAGCAGACCGCATGAGGGAGCCGCCTACGAGCAGTACTTC. As protein: CASRPHEGAAYEQYF. The J gene is TRBJ2-7, the V gene TRBV7-6; a possible D gene is TRBD2 (5 bases). CDR1 and CDR2 (germline): SGHVS, FNYEAQ. V was cut by 6 bases and J by 2 bases, with 17 bases left in between. The CDR3 loop spans 15 amino acids.

This sequence joins TRBV27 and TRBJ2-7; D is uncertain. The CDR3 covers 15 residues. Germline lookup yields CDR1 MNHEY and CDR2 SMNVEV (reference sequence). The V gene lost 0 bases and the J gene lost 4 bases, with 13 bases spanning the gap. This chain's CDR3 is CASSLSVGPLYEQYF. CDR3 bases: TGTGCCAGCAGTTTATCGGTGGGCCCCTTGTACGAGCAGTACTTC.

The chain has TRBV4-3 and TRBJ2-4, with D perhaps matching TRBD2 (6 bases). This CDR3 is 14 amino acids long. The V and J ends lost 3 bases and 13 bases respectively, with 19 bases between them. Germline V gene sequence: CDR1 LGHNA, CDR2 YSLEER. DNA for the CDR3: TGCGCCAGCAGCCAGAGCCTTGTTTGGGAGGCACAGTACTTC. Translation gives CASSQSLVWEAQYF.

The chain links TRBV18 to TRBJ1-2; D unresolved. Germline V gene lookup returns CDR1 KGHSH and CDR2 LQKENI. V dropped 0 bases and J dropped 4 bases, with 12 bases sitting between them. The CDR3 contains 15 residues. CDR3 region: CASSPPSGRAYGYTF. For the CDR3, the DNA is TGTGCCAGCTCACCACCATCGGGGAGAGCCTATGGCTACACCTTC.

This clone was counted once. The gene calls are TRBV4-1 and TRBJ1-5, with 11 bases matching TRBD1. The germline V gene encodes CDR1 MGHRA and CDR2 YSYEKL. The CDR3 has 13 residues. The trim removed 7 bases at V and 7 bases at J, leaving 3 bases unmatched. CDR3 amino acids: CASKGQGAQPQHF. CDR3 nucleotides: TGCGCCAGCAAAGGACAGGGGGCACAGCCCCAGCATTTT.

This chain uses TRBV12-3 or TRBV12-4 with TRBJ1-2, with 7 positions matching TRBD1. The CDR3 has 13 amino acids. Trimming at V came to 6 bases and at J to 4 bases, leaving 5 bases not matched to a gene. For the CDR3, the DNA is TGTGCCAGCAGCTTTCAGGGGGTCTATGGCTACACCTTC. As protein: CASSFQGVYGYTF.

The rearrangement uses TRBV13 and TRBJ2-7; TRBD1 aligns across 9 bases. The germline V gene encodes CDR1 PRHDT and CDR2 FYEKMQ (reference sequence). The V segment lost 5 bases and the J segment 6 bases; nucleotides outside the gene matches: 8. This CDR3 region has 14 residues. CDR3 coding DNA: TGTGCCAGCAGCACCGGGACAGGGTCTTCCGAGCAGTACTTC. It yields the protein CASSTGTGSSEQYF.

The chain employs TRBV14 and TRBJ2-7, with TRBD1 matching 8 bases. The J segment lost 3 bases and the V segment lost 1 base, leaving 5 bases of the junction unmatched. The length of the CDR3 is 15 residues. Germline V lookup: CDR1 SGHDN, CDR2 FVKESK. The CDR3 DNA reads TGTGCCAGCAGCCAAGTGACAGGGGCTAGCTACGAGCAGTACTTC. Translation gives CASSQVTGASYEQYF.

The chain uses TRBV7-3 and TRBJ2-1; TRBD2 matches at 8 bases. Germline V lookup: CDR1 SGHTA, CDR2 FQGTGA. Trimming removed 2 bases from V and 7 bases from J; junction bases left unmatched: 13. The CDR3 length is 17 residues. CDR3 sequence: CASSLFSSASGQNEQFF. The DNA of the CDR3 is TGTGCCAGCAGCTTATTTTCCAGTGCTAGCGGGCAGAATGAGCAGTTCTTC.

This clone has only a few counts. This sequence joins TRBV7-2 and TRBJ2-7; TRBD1 agrees at 8 bases. CDR3 size: 15 residues. V lost 2 bases, J lost 0 bases, and 3 bases stayed unmatched. Germline CDR1 SGHTA, CDR2 FQGNSA. Here the CDR3 reads CASSLLGQASYEQYF. The CDR3 nucleotides read TGTGCCAGCAGCTTATTGGGACAGGCCTCCTACGAGCAGTACTTC.

The rearrangement links TRBV7-8 to TRBJ2-3; 7 bases are shared with TRBD2. V gave up 5 bases and J gave up 6 bases; unmatched junction bases: 11. The CDR3 is 15 amino acids. CDR1 is SGHVS and CDR2 is FQNEAQ in the germline V gene. DNA of the CDR3: TGTGCCAGCAGCGACCGGGACTACCGAAGGGATACGCAGTATTTT. Translation: CASSDRDYRRDTQYF.

The chain uses TRBV28 and TRBJ2-5; TRBD2 agrees at 11 bases. Losses at the gene ends were 3 bases for V and 5 bases for J; bases not matched to a gene: 5. CDR1 and CDR2 from the germline V gene are MDHEN and SYDVKM. The CDR3 totals 15 residues. The CDR3 reads CASSFVAGGEETQYF. In nucleotides, the CDR3 is TGTGCCAGCAGTTTCGTAGCGGGAGGGGAGGAGACCCAGTACTTC.

The chain combines TRBV7-2 with TRBJ2-1; weak D call: TRBD1 (5 bases). V lost 4 bases, J lost 9 bases, and 16 bases lay in between. This CDR3 spans 14 amino acids. Per the germline V gene, CDR1 is SGHTA and CDR2 is FQGNSA. The CDR3 protein is CASSSRFQGGEQFF. The CDR3 DNA follows: TGTGCCAGCAGCTCCCGGTTTCAGGGTGGTGAGCAGTTCTTC. The entire variable domain, with the rest obtained from reference TRBV7-2 and TRBJ2-1, is as follows: GAGVSQSPSNKVTEKGKDVELRCDPISGHTALYWYRQSLGQGLEFLIYFQGNSAPDKSGLPSDRFSAERTGGSVSTLTIQRTQQEDSAVYLCASSSRFQGGEQFFGPGTRLTVL.

This clone was picked up one time. The chain links TRBV28 to TRBJ2-5, with D possibly matching TRBD1 (5 bases). CDR3 size: 15 residues. V gave up 7 bases and J gave up 1 base, with 16 bases separating them. CDR1 is MDHEN and CDR2 is SYDVKM in the germline V gene. CDR3 DNA sequence: TGTGCCAGCATTGGCAGGGAAACCTTCCAAGAGACCCAGTACTTC. Amino acid sequence: CASIGRETFQETQYF.

This clone ranks as medium-sized. The rearrangement uses TRBV7-9 and TRBJ2-7; TRBD1 might be the D (5 bases). CDR1 and CDR2 (germline): SEHNR, FQNEAQ (reference sequence). The CDR3 extends over 15 amino acids. With 1 base removed from V and 3 bases from J, the gap between germline ends came to 13 bases. The CDR3 nucleotides read TGTGCCAGCAGCTTAGTCGGTCAGGGCCTCTACGAGCAGTACTTC. It encodes CASSLVGQGLYEQYF.